These T cell receptor beta chains were read from a single sample in a study of cytomegalovirus exposure and HLA in healthy donors. Measured with immunoSEQ multiplex PCR; TCRdb has only the in-frame clones, and not every one. The table has approximately 100,000 clones, around 60% seen once. What was sequenced was PBMCs. Receptors originate from a woman in her forties or fifties in good health and CMV-seronegative. CDR3s include the opening cysteine and the closing phenylalanine or tryptophan. The order of the fields is CDR3 protein, CDR3 DNA, D gene, J gene, V gene, clone size. D genes are given only for firm matches. Size values are once, few and many counts, or a class for expanded clones, and some rows have none.

CDR3aa: CASSPFGGPYEQYF
CDR3nt: TGTGCCAGTAGCCCTTTCGGGGGTCCCTACGAGCAGTACTTC
d_gene: NA
j_gene: TRBJ2-7
v_gene: TRBV19
abundance: NA

CDR3aa: CASSQGTVRGAFLGEQYF
CDR3nt: TGTGCCAGCAGCCAAGGGACTGTCCGGGGGGCCTTTTTGGGCGAGCAGTACTTC
d_gene: NA
j_gene: TRBJ2-7
v_gene: TRBV7-2
abundance: NA

CDR3aa: CASSTGQSNQPQHF
CDR3nt: TGTGCCAGCAGTACCGGACAGAGCAATCAGCCCCAGCATTTT
d_gene: NA
j_gene: TRBJ1-5
v_gene: TRBV6-1
abundance: NA

CDR3aa: CASSQVSGELFF
CDR3nt: TGCGCCAGCAGCCAAGTATCCGGGGAGCTGTTTTTT
d_gene: NA
j_gene: TRBJ2-2
v_gene: TRBV4-3
abundance: NA

CDR3aa: CATSRRQGSTGELFF
CDR3nt: TGTGCCACCAGCAGAAGACAGGGGAGCACCGGGGAGCTGTTTTTT
d_gene: TRBD1
j_gene: TRBJ2-2
v_gene: TRBV15
abundance: NA

CDR3aa: CASSYSRENTEAFF
CDR3nt: TGTGCCAGCAGTTACTCGAGGGAAAACACTGAAGCTTTCTTT
d_gene: NA
j_gene: TRBJ1-1
v_gene: TRBV6-5
abundance: NA

CDR3aa: CATSGGTGGPYSNQPQHF
CDR3nt: TGTGCCACCAGCGGCGGGACAGGGGGCCCTTATAGCAATCAGCCCCAGCATTTT
d_gene: TRBD1
j_gene: TRBJ1-5
v_gene: TRBV15
abundance: NA

CDR3aa: CASSLLGFEQYF
CDR3nt: TGTGCCAGCAGCTTGCTCGGGTTCGAGCAGTACTTC
d_gene: NA
j_gene: TRBJ2-7
v_gene: TRBV5-6
abundance: NA

CDR3aa: CASSLGGQLKAKNIQYF
CDR3nt: TGTGCCAGCAGCTTGGGTGGACAGCTAAAAGCCAAAAACATTCAGTACTTC
d_gene: NA
j_gene: TRBJ2-4
v_gene: TRBV5-4
abundance: NA

CDR3aa: CASSLGLSGLAGDNEQFF
CDR3nt: TGTGCCAGCAGCTTAGGCCTGTCTGGACTAGCGGGCGACAATGAGCAGTTCTTC
d_gene: TRBD2
j_gene: TRBJ2-1
v_gene: TRBV13
abundance: NA

CDR3aa: CASSRGQAYEQYF
CDR3nt: TGTGCCAGCAGCCGCGGACAGGCTTACGAGCAGTACTTC
d_gene: TRBD1
j_gene: TRBJ2-7
v_gene: TRBV27
abundance: few

CDR3aa: CASSVAGGVGELFF
CDR3nt: TGTGCCAGCAGTGTGGCAGGGGGCGTCGGGGAGCTGTTTTTT
d_gene: TRBD1
j_gene: TRBJ2-2
v_gene: TRBV2
abundance: NA

CDR3aa: CASSGTGVTEAFF
CDR3nt: TGTGCCAGCAGTGGGACAGGGGTTACTGAAGCTTTCTTT
d_gene: TRBD1
j_gene: TRBJ1-1
v_gene: TRBV2
abundance: NA

CDR3aa: CASGIGGNTGELFF
CDR3nt: TGCGCCAGCGGGATCGGGGGGAACACCGGGGAGCTGTTTTTT
d_gene: NA
j_gene: TRBJ2-2
v_gene: TRBV10-2
abundance: NA

CDR3aa: CASSLYRGGETQYF
CDR3nt: TGTGCCAGCAGCTTGTACAGGGGCGGTGAGACCCAGTACTTC
d_gene: TRBD1
j_gene: TRBJ2-5
v_gene: TRBV5-4
abundance: NA

CDR3aa: CASSLVSTGELFF
CDR3nt: TGTGCCAGCAGCTTAGTATCCACCGGGGAGCTGTTTTTT
d_gene: NA
j_gene: TRBJ2-2
v_gene: TRBV11-2
abundance: NA

CDR3aa: CASSGPQNTEAFF
CDR3nt: TGCGCCAGCAGTGGGCCACAGAACACTGAAGCTTTCTTT
d_gene: NA
j_gene: TRBJ1-1
v_gene: TRBV10-2
abundance: NA

CDR3aa: CASSPPGLAGGVYNEQFF
CDR3nt: TGTGCCAGCTCACCCCCGGGACTAGCGGGGGGCGTATACAATGAGCAGTTCTTC
d_gene: TRBD2
j_gene: TRBJ2-1
v_gene: TRBV18
abundance: few

CDR3aa: CASSQDGLAGGKQFF
CDR3nt: TGCGCCAGCAGCCAAGATGGACTAGCGGGAGGAAAGCAGTTCTTC
d_gene: TRBD2
j_gene: TRBJ2-1
v_gene: TRBV4-3
abundance: NA

CDR3aa: CASSGTEETQYF
CDR3nt: TGTGCCAGCAGTGGGACAGAAGAGACCCAGTACTTC
d_gene: NA
j_gene: TRBJ2-5
v_gene: TRBV6-4
abundance: few

CDR3aa: CASSSQRVNSYNEQFF
CDR3nt: TGTGCCAGCAGCTCCCAGCGGGTCAACTCCTACAATGAGCAGTTCTTC
d_gene: NA
j_gene: TRBJ2-1
v_gene: TRBV7-8
abundance: NA

CDR3aa: CASSIQRQGEAFF
CDR3nt: TGTGCCAGTAGTATCCAGAGACAGGGAGAAGCTTTCTTT
d_gene: TRBD1
j_gene: TRBJ1-1
v_gene: TRBV19
abundance: NA

CDR3aa: CATGGRARGETQYF
CDR3nt: TGTGCCACCGGAGGGAGGGCCCGCGGAGAGACCCAGTACTTC
d_gene: TRBD2
j_gene: TRBJ2-5
v_gene: TRBV2
abundance: few

CDR3aa: CASSRTSGSLGELFF
CDR3nt: TGTGCCAGCAGCCGGACTAGCGGGAGTCTCGGGGAGCTGTTTTTT
d_gene: TRBD2
j_gene: TRBJ2-2
v_gene: TRBV7-7
abundance: NA

CDR3aa: CASSLALGTLYEQYF
CDR3nt: TGCGCCAGCAGCTTGGCGCTGGGGACACTGTACGAGCAGTACTTC
d_gene: NA
j_gene: TRBJ2-7
v_gene: TRBV5-1
abundance: once

CDR3aa: CASSYPGTGKQPQHF
CDR3nt: TGTGCCAGCAGTTACCCCGGGACAGGGAAGCAGCCCCAGCATTTT
d_gene: TRBD1
j_gene: TRBJ1-5
v_gene: TRBV6-9
abundance: NA

CDR3aa: CASSEQGTMNTEAFF
CDR3nt: TGTGCCAGCAGTGAACAGGGGACGATGAACACTGAAGCTTTCTTT
d_gene: NA
j_gene: TRBJ1-1
v_gene: TRBV2
abundance: NA

CDR3aa: CASSQQGAEETQYF
CDR3nt: TGTGCCAGCAGCCAACAGGGGGCGGAGGAGACCCAGTACTTC
d_gene: TRBD1
j_gene: TRBJ2-5
v_gene: TRBV7-2
abundance: NA

CDR3aa: CASSLGASRSYNEQFF
CDR3nt: TGTGCCAGCAGCTTGGGAGCTAGCCGCTCCTACAATGAGCAGTTCTTC
d_gene: NA
j_gene: TRBJ2-1
v_gene: TRBV5-4
abundance: NA

CDR3aa: CASSLDPTAYEQYF
CDR3nt: TGCGCCAGCAGCTTGGACCCCACAGCCTACGAGCAGTACTTC
d_gene: NA
j_gene: TRBJ2-7
v_gene: TRBV5-1
abundance: few

CDR3aa: CASSSQTFTDTQYF
CDR3nt: TGTGCCAGCAGCTCTCAGACTTTCACAGATACGCAGTATTTT
d_gene: NA
j_gene: TRBJ2-3
v_gene: TRBV9
abundance: few

CDR3aa: CASSKAGGAHADTQYF
CDR3nt: TGTGCCAGCAGCAAAGCAGGGGGCGCACACGCAGATACGCAGTATTTT
d_gene: TRBD1
j_gene: TRBJ2-3
v_gene: TRBV7-3
abundance: few

CDR3aa: CASSSQGLTNEKLFF
CDR3nt: TGCGCCAGCAGCTCACAGGGGTTGACTAATGAAAAACTGTTTTTT
d_gene: TRBD1
j_gene: TRBJ1-4
v_gene: TRBV5-1
abundance: NA

CDR3aa: CASSTGRAGGYNEQFF
CDR3nt: TGTGCCAGCAGTACGGGTCGGGCGGGGGGATACAATGAGCAGTTCTTC
d_gene: TRBD2
j_gene: TRBJ2-1
v_gene: TRBV28
abundance: NA

CDR3aa: CASSLIGGGTDTQYF
CDR3nt: TGTGCCAGCAGTTTAATCGGCGGGGGCACAGATACGCAGTATTTT
d_gene: NA
j_gene: TRBJ2-3
v_gene: TRBV28
abundance: NA

CDR3aa: CASSYKTSGATDTQYF
CDR3nt: TGCGCCAGCAGCTATAAAACTAGCGGGGCCACAGATACGCAGTATTTT
d_gene: TRBD2
j_gene: TRBJ2-3
v_gene: TRBV4-3
abundance: NA

CDR3aa: CASSLPDTLNSPLHF
CDR3nt: TGTGCCAGCAGTTTACCAGACACCTTAAATTCACCCCTCCACTTT
d_gene: NA
j_gene: TRBJ1-6
v_gene: TRBV28
abundance: few

CDR3aa: CASKIAGNTIYF
CDR3nt: TGTGCCAGCAAGATAGCCGGAAACACCATATATTTT
d_gene: NA
j_gene: TRBJ1-3
v_gene: TRBV2
abundance: NA

CDR3aa: CASSLGPSVETQYF
CDR3nt: TGTGCTAGCAGCTTAGGCCCCTCGGTGGAGACCCAGTACTTC
d_gene: NA
j_gene: TRBJ2-5
v_gene: TRBV7-7
abundance: NA

CDR3aa: CASSPLRAGDQPQHF
CDR3nt: TGTGCCAGCTCCCCCCTTCGGGCAGGGGATCAGCCCCAGCATTTT
d_gene: NA
j_gene: TRBJ1-5
v_gene: TRBV7-8
abundance: NA

CDR3aa: CASSQDSAGQAYEQYF
CDR3nt: TGTGCCAGCAGCCAAGATTCCGCCGGACAGGCCTACGAGCAGTACTTC
d_gene: TRBD1
j_gene: TRBJ2-7
v_gene: TRBV4-2
abundance: NA

CDR3aa: CASSQPGQNYEQYF
CDR3nt: TGTGCCAGCAGTCAACCGGGACAGAACTACGAGCAGTACTTC
d_gene: TRBD1
j_gene: TRBJ2-7
v_gene: TRBV9
abundance: NA

CDR3aa: CASSQGGAKNIQYF
CDR3nt: TGCGCCAGCAGCCAAGGGGGTGCCAAAAACATTCAGTACTTC
d_gene: NA
j_gene: TRBJ2-4
v_gene: TRBV5-1
abundance: NA

CDR3aa: CASSLQRTSDNEQFF
CDR3nt: TGTGCCAGCTCCCTGCAGCGAACTAGCGACAATGAGCAGTTCTTC
d_gene: TRBD2
j_gene: TRBJ2-1
v_gene: TRBV18
abundance: NA

CDR3aa: CASSLEGLALEYF
CDR3nt: TGCGCCAGCAGCTTGGAAGGACTAGCCCTCGAATACTTC
d_gene: TRBD2
j_gene: TRBJ2-7
v_gene: TRBV5-1
abundance: NA

CDR3aa: CASSLGGNTEAFF
CDR3nt: TGTGCCAGCAGCTTAGGAGGGAACACTGAAGCTTTCTTT
d_gene: NA
j_gene: TRBJ1-1
v_gene: TRBV11-3
abundance: few

CDR3aa: CAGQQAAGNSPLHF
CDR3nt: TGTGCCGGCCAACAGGCAGCGGGGAATTCACCCCTCCACTTT
d_gene: NA
j_gene: TRBJ1-6
v_gene: TRBV2
abundance: NA

CDR3aa: CAISGTSVMGEQFF
CDR3nt: TGTGCCATCAGTGGGACTAGTGTGATGGGTGAGCAGTTCTTC
d_gene: TRBD2
j_gene: TRBJ2-1
v_gene: TRBV10-3
abundance: NA

CDR3aa: CASSLIRGGDSYEQYF
CDR3nt: TGTGCCAGCAGCTTAATTCGGGGAGGGGACTCCTACGAGCAGTACTTC
d_gene: TRBD2
j_gene: TRBJ2-7
v_gene: TRBV13
abundance: NA

CDR3aa: CASSLPQGAKDTQYF
CDR3nt: TGTGCCAGCAGTTTGCCCCAGGGGGCCAAAGATACGCAGTATTTT
d_gene: TRBD1
j_gene: TRBJ2-3
v_gene: TRBV28
abundance: NA

CDR3aa: CASSAAGSTDTQYF
CDR3nt: TGTGCCAGCAGTGCCGCGGGGAGCACAGATACGCAGTATTTT
d_gene: NA
j_gene: TRBJ2-3
v_gene: TRBV25-1
abundance: NA

CDR3aa: CASSRYLGNQPQHF
CDR3nt: TGTGCCAGCAGCCGATACTTGGGCAATCAGCCCCAGCATTTT
d_gene: NA
j_gene: TRBJ1-5
v_gene: TRBV28
abundance: NA

CDR3aa: CASSELGGTYEQYF
CDR3nt: TGTGCCAGCAGTGAACTCGGCGGGACCTACGAGCAGTACTTC
d_gene: NA
j_gene: TRBJ2-7
v_gene: TRBV2
abundance: NA

CDR3aa: CASTPNPTENTEAFF
CDR3nt: TGTGCCAGCACCCCAAACCCGACAGAGAACACTGAAGCTTTCTTT
d_gene: NA
j_gene: TRBJ1-1
v_gene: TRBV9
abundance: NA